A single sample is the source of the 31 T cell receptor beta chains below, sequenced in a study of T cells in Graves' hyperthyroidism and ophthalmopathy. Researchers took RNA transcripts and amplified the TCR beta CDR3 regions from them. First-round RT-PCR of the TCR CDR3 relied on the HTBI primer set. From the multiplex PCR reads, TCRdb called clonotypes with MiXCR, one entry per CDR3 protein. The sample consists of about 530,000 distinct CDR3 sequences, about a sixth of them appearing once. Source material: blood. The source of these receptors is a woman between 18 and 29 years old with Graves' ophthalmopathy.

The chain carries TRBV5-1 and TRBJ2-7; 11 bases map to TRBD2. The V gene end was trimmed by 0 bases and the J gene end by 2 bases; junction bases not matched to a gene: 7. Germline V gives CDR1 SGHRS, CDR2 YFSETQ. The CDR3 sequence is 17 residues long. This chain's CDR3 is CASSLGLAGNFAYEQYF. CDR3 bases: TGCGCCAGCAGCTTGGGACTAGCGGGAAACTTTGCCTACGAGCAGTACTTC.

This clonotype came up many times. CDR3 DNA: TGCGCCAGCAGCACTCGGACAGGGAACGTTGTGACCCAGTACTTC. This translates into CASSTRTGNVVTQYF. This chain uses TRBV4-3 with TRBJ2-5; TRBD1 agrees at 8 bases. V was clipped by 5 bases and J by 7 bases; unmatched bases: 12. Germline V gene sequence: CDR1 LGHNA, CDR2 YSLEER. There are 15 residues in the CDR3.

The chain combines TRBV7-9 with TRBJ2-5; D is possibly TRBD2 (6 bases). Germline V lookup: CDR1 SEHNR, CDR2 FQNEAQ (reference sequence). This CDR3 spans 14 amino acids. V lost 5 bases, J lost 2 bases, and 12 bases lay in between. CDR3 amino acids: CASSNPGSQETQYF. CDR3 DNA: TGTGCCAGCAGCAACCCCGGGAGTCAAGAGACCCAGTACTTC. Using reference TRBV7-9 and TRBJ2-5 for the parts outside the CDR3, the full variable domain is DTGVSQNPRHKITKRGQNVTFRCDPISEHNRLYWYRQTLGQGPEFLTYFQNEAQLEKSRLLSDRFSAERPKGSFSTLEIQRTEQGDSAMYLCASSNPGSQETQYFGPGTRLLVL.

Worth noting for this clonotype: This clone may be a read error of a much larger clone one base away. The chain employs TRBV2 and TRBJ2-7; 7 bases are shared with TRBD1. This CDR3 contains 13 residues. CDR1 is SNHLY and CDR2 is FYNNEI in the germline V gene. CDR3 sequence: CASIGTASYEQHF. CDR3 DNA sequence: TGTGCCAGCATCGGGACAGCTTCCTACGAGCAGCACTTC. Full variable domain (remainder filled in from reference TRBV2 and TRBJ2-7): EPEVTQTPSHQVTQMGQEVILRCVPISNHLYFYWYRQILGQKVEFLVSFYNNEISEKSEIFDDQFSVERPDGSNFTLKIRSTKLEDSAMYFCASIGTASYEQHFGPGTRLTVT.

This chain links TRBV6-1 with TRBJ2-1; the D call may be TRBD1 or TRBD2 (5 bases each). This CDR3 comprises 15 residues. In germline, CDR1 is MNHNS, CDR2 SASEGT. The V gene lost 6 bases and the J gene lost 7 bases, with 19 bases spanning the gap. CDR3 nucleotide sequence: TGTGCCAGCAGCCGAGAGGGGTTCGCCTGGAATGAGCAGTTCTTC. This encodes CASSREGFAWNEQFF.

In its sample, this clonotype was seen many times. The chain carries TRBV27 and TRBJ2-2, with 9 bases lining up with TRBD1. After removal of 4 bases from V and 1 base from J, the junction contained 4 bases not matched to a gene. The germline V gene has CDR1 MNHEY and CDR2 SMNVEV (reference sequence). This CDR3 contains 16 residues. CDR3 bases: TGTGCCAGCAGTTCCCGGACAGGGGTGAACACCGGGGAGCTGTTTTTT. Its translation is CASSSRTGVNTGELFF.

The V call is TRBV9, the J call TRBJ2-3; D unclear. CDR1 and CDR2 from the germline V gene are SGDLS and YYNGEE. CDR3 length: 13 residues. V gave up 3 bases and J gave up 6 bases, with 11 bases separating them. The CDR3 sequence: CASSANILDTQYF. The DNA of the CDR3 is TGTGCCAGCAGCGCAAACATACTCGATACGCAGTATTTT. The entire variable domain, with the rest obtained from reference TRBV9 and TRBJ2-3, is as follows: DSGVTQTPKHLITATGQRVTLRCSPRSGDLSVYWYQQSLDQGLQFLIQYYNGEERAKGNILERFSAQQFPDLHSELNLSSLELGDSALYFCASSANILDTQYFGPGTRLTVL.

This clonotype occurred a few times. This sequence joins TRBV27 and TRBJ1-1; D is unresolved. The CDR3 sequence is 17 residues long. V was cut by 5 bases and J by 1 base, with 20 bases left in between. The germline V gene has CDR1 MNHEY and CDR2 SMNVEV (reference sequence). This chain's CDR3 is CASSPILAEEANTEAFF. CDR3 DNA: TGTGCCAGCAGTCCTATACTTGCGGAGGAGGCGAACACTGAAGCTTTCTTT.

This chain links TRBV5-1 with TRBJ2-5; D is perhaps TRBD1 or TRBD2 (5 bases each). Deletions cut 4 bases from V and 2 bases from J, with 15 bases between. The CDR3 consists of 15 residues. CDR1 is SGHRS, CDR2 YFSETQ, per germline. The CDR3 sequence: CASSAWDRGQETQYF. The CDR3, as DNA: TGCGCCAGCAGCGCATGGGACCGAGGGCAAGAGACCCAGTACTTC.

This clonotype occurred many times. CDR3 sequence reads: CSARGGNQPQHF. Here the CDR3 DNA reads TGCAGTGCTAGAGGGGGTAATCAGCCCCAGCATTTT. This chain connects TRBV20-1 to TRBJ1-5; D unclear. CDR3 length: 12 residues. Germline V gene lookup returns CDR1 DFQATT and CDR2 SNEGSKA (reference sequence). The germline V and J ends were trimmed by 1 base and 4 bases, with 5 bases remaining between them.

This clonotype was seen at least ten times. The rearrangement joins TRBV24-1 to TRBJ1-2; D uncertain. Trimming shortened V by 5 bases and J by 4 bases, and 16 bases separated the two germline ends. Germline CDR1 KGHDR, CDR2 SFDVKD. This CDR3 is 15 amino acids long. The CDR3: CATSGTNPEAYGYTF. CDR3 nucleotides: TGTGCCACCAGTGGTACCAACCCTGAGGCCTATGGCTACACCTTC.

This clonotype was seen a few times. V usage is TRBV7-2 and J usage is TRBJ2-2; 13 positions match TRBD2. The CDR3 sequence is 17 residues long. Germline V CDR1 and CDR2: SGHTA, FQGNSA. The V and J ends lost 5 bases and 7 bases, in that order; junction bases with no gene match: 10. CDR3 residues: CASSLGLAGVIGGELFF. DNA of the CDR3: TGTGCCAGCAGCCTCGGACTAGCGGGAGTTATCGGCGGGGAGCTGTTTTTT.

The chain combines TRBV6-1 with TRBJ1-6, with 8 bases matching TRBD1. The length of the CDR3 is 16 residues. Trimming removed 4 bases from V and 7 bases from J; junction bases left unmatched: 9. Germline values: CDR1 MNHNS, CDR2 SASEGT. CDR3 region: CASSGFLGQANSPLHF. The CDR3 region has the DNA TGTGCCAGCAGTGGGTTTCTGGGACAGGCGAATTCACCCCTCCACTTT.

This clonotype showed up many times. The chain employs TRBV28 and TRBJ1-4; TRBD1 matches 8 bases. This CDR3 has 15 amino acids. V lost 4 bases, J lost 7 bases, and 8 bases stayed unmatched. Germline V lookup: CDR1 MDHEN, CDR2 SYDVKM. The CDR3 DNA reads as TGTGCCAGCAGTTCCGGACAGGGTCAAGTTGAAAAACTGTTTTTT. Amino acids: CASSSGQGQVEKLFF.

In this sample, this clonotype turned up many times. This chain uses TRBV10-3 with TRBJ1-2; D is ambiguous. The CDR3 totals 15 residues. The V and J ends lost 4 bases and 4 bases respectively, with 16 bases between them. Per the germline V gene, CDR1 is ENHRY and CDR2 is SYGVKD. CDR3 in DNA: TGTGCCATCAGTGTCTCGGCAGCCGACCCCTATGGCTACACCTTC. It yields the protein CAISVSAADPYGYTF.

The chain employs TRBV5-1 and TRBJ1-1; TRBD1 is a possible D gene (5 bases). Germline CDR1 is SGHRS and CDR2 is YFSETQ. CDR3 length equals 12 residues. V was cut by 3 bases and J by 10 bases, with 13 bases left in between. CDR3 bases: TGCGCCAGCAGCTGGGGGGGAGCGGGAGCTTTCTTT. This translates into CASSWGGAGAFF.

The sample holds many counts of this clonotype. This sequence joins TRBV12-3 or TRBV12-4 and TRBJ2-1; 12 bases align to TRBD2. J gave up 3 bases and V 6 bases, and 3 bases lay outside the gene matches. This CDR3 is 15 amino acids long. The CDR3 region has the DNA TGTGCCAGCAGGCGGACTAGCGGGGTCTACAATGAGCAGTTCTTC. It translates to CASRRTSGVYNEQFF.

This clonotype is a singleton in its sample. A much larger clone lies one base from this, so it may be a read error. The gene calls are TRBV5-1 and TRBJ2-7; D is unclear. The CDR3 runs to 16 residues. Germline V gene sequence: CDR1 SGHRS, CDR2 YFSETQ. V lost 0 bases, J lost 1 base, and 14 bases lay in between. CDR3 in DNA: TGCGCCAGCAGCTTGGGGAGCAAGGAGAGATCCTACGAGCAGTACTTC. Translated, it gives CASSLGSKERSYEQYF.

The gene calls are TRBV20-1 and TRBJ2-2, with TRBD1 matching 7 bases. Germline CDR1 DFQATT, CDR2 SNEGSKA (reference sequence). This CDR3 is 13 amino acids long. After removal of 5 bases from V and 3 bases from J, the junction contained 3 bases not matched to a gene. The CDR3 DNA reads TGCAGTGCTGGACAGGCGTACACCGGGGAGCTGTTTTTT. Encoded protein: CSAGQAYTGELFF.

The chain recombines TRBV12-3 or TRBV12-4 with TRBJ2-3; 12 nucleotides agree with TRBD2. The CDR3 has 18 residues. Trimming cost V 5 bases and J 2 bases; bases outside gene matches: 11. The CDR3 DNA follows: TGTGCCAGCAGTCACTCAGGACTAGCGGGGCCCTCCACAGATACGCAGTATTTT. Amino acid sequence: CASSHSGLAGPSTDTQYF.

This clonotype was recorded a few times. The rearrangement links TRBV9 to TRBJ1-6; D is perhaps TRBD1 (5 bases). V was pared by 0 bases and J by 2 bases, with 9 bases between. CDR1 and CDR2 from the germline V gene are SGDLS and YYNGEE. The CDR3 spans 16 residues. The CDR3 protein is CASSVEGAAYNSPLHF. The CDR3 nucleotides read TGTGCCAGCAGCGTAGAAGGGGCGGCCTATAATTCACCCCTCCACTTT.

This clonotype was observed at least ten times. V and J are TRBV6-1 and TRBJ2-3, with TRBD2 matching 10 bases. Germline loops: CDR1 MNHNS, CDR2 SASEGT. V lost 6 bases to trimming and J lost 3 bases; unmatched junction nucleotides: 6. The length of the CDR3 is 15 residues. CDR3 region: CASRVTSGDTDTQYF. For the CDR3, the DNA is TGTGCCAGCAGGGTAACTAGCGGGGATACAGATACGCAGTATTTT.

The genes are TRBV2 and TRBJ2-7; 8 positions match TRBD1. V gave up 3 bases and J gave up 3 bases; unmatched junction bases: 4. This CDR3 has 14 amino acids. The germline gives CDR1 SNHLY, CDR2 FYNNEI. The CDR3 DNA reads as TGTGCCAGCAGTGACCCGGGACAGGACTACGAGCAGTACTTC. It encodes CASSDPGQDYEQYF.

The V and J genes are TRBV7-2 and TRBJ2-1; 7 nucleotides line up with TRBD2. V was pared by 6 bases and J by 5 bases, with 7 bases of the junction left unmatched. The CDR3 is made up of 14 amino acids. In germline, CDR1 is SGHTA, CDR2 FQGNSA. The CDR3 DNA sequence: TGTGCCAGCAGTTGGGGACTACTTGACAATGAGCAGTTCTTC. Encoded protein: CASSWGLLDNEQFF.

This rearrangement joins TRBV12-3 or TRBV12-4 to TRBJ2-7, with D maybe TRBD1 (6 bases). V lost 5 bases, J lost 1 base, and 12 bases lay in between. The CDR3 loop spans 14 amino acids. CDR3 nucleotide sequence: TGTGCCAGCAGTCTCCGACAGGATTCCTACGAGCAGTACTTC. This sequence encodes CASSLRQDSYEQYF.

V gene TRBV10-1 combines with J gene TRBJ2-3; D remains unclear. V lost 3 bases to trimming and J lost 1 base, with 11 bases between them. Germline-derived CDR1 and CDR2 are WNHNN and SYGVQD (reference sequence). This CDR3 has 15 amino acids. The CDR3 reads CASSERIDRTDTQYF. The CDR3 DNA sequence: TGCGCCAGCAGTGAAAGGATAGATCGCACAGATACGCAGTATTTT.

This chain uses TRBV20-1 with TRBJ2-7, with D tentatively TRBD1 or TRBD2 (5 bases each). Trimming removed 8 bases at V and 5 bases at J, with 28 bases between. This CDR3 is built from 16 residues. CDR1 is DFQATT and CDR2 is SNEGSKA in the germline V gene (reference sequence). The CDR3 here is CSHPSIHGGTRDEQYF. CDR3 in DNA: TGCAGTCACCCCTCCATACATGGGGGTACGAGGGACGAGCAGTACTTC.

The CDR3 loop is CASKEREGETQYF. CDR3 DNA: TGTGCCAGCAAAGAGCGGGAGGGCGAGACCCAGTACTTC. The V and J genes are TRBV27 and TRBJ2-5, with TRBD2 identical over 10 bases. The CDR3 is 13 residues long. Losses at the gene ends were 7 bases for V and 5 bases for J; bases not matched to a gene: 4. CDR1 is MNHEY, CDR2 SMNVEV, per germline (reference sequence).

This clonotype has at least ten counts. V is TRBV6-2 or TRBV6-3 and J is TRBJ1-1; D gene ambiguous. Germline lookup yields CDR1 MNHEY and CDR2 SVGEGT. The CDR3 spans 11 residues. Trimming took off 2 bases at V and 5 bases at J, with 3 bases between the two ends. The DNA of the CDR3 is TGTGCCAGCAGTTACGGTACTGAAGCTTTCTTT. It is translated as CASSYGTEAFF.

About this clonotype: A much larger clone differs by one base, so this may be a read error. The chain is built from TRBV28 and TRBJ2-3; D is tentatively TRBD1 or TRBD2 (6 bases each). Trimming stripped 5 bases from V and 6 bases from J, with 15 bases between. The CDR3 has 14 residues. Germline V gene sequence: CDR1 MDHEN, CDR2 SYDVKM. As DNA, the CDR3 is TGTGCCAGCAGTCTCCTCAGAGGGGGGGATACGCAGTATTTT. This translates into CASSLLRGGDTQYF.

The V gene is TRBV12-3 or TRBV12-4, the J gene TRBJ2-5; 8 bases are a match to TRBD1. The CDR3 consists of 14 residues. V was pared by 5 bases and J by 12 bases, with 14 bases of the junction left unmatched. As DNA, the CDR3 is TGTGCCAGCAGTCCCACCCCGGACAGGGTTTGGGAGTACTTC. Its protein is CASSPTPDRVWEYF.